The clone carrying this TCR beta chain came up a few times. Its specificity is unknown. PCR was performed a second time for about 7 to 11 cycles using a sample-barcoded 5' primer and a J-beta primer mix. Tagging of each cDNA molecule was performed by a template-switch adaptor with 12 random nucleotides. Each of the samples gave a minimum of 3 million paired-end reads that contained CDR3. In TCRdb, the 5' RACE reads were re-called with MiXCR into one record per CDR3 protein. Of around 1,900,000 distinct CDR3 sequences in the sample, around 42% were seen once. This record belongs to a study of blood T cells in healthy people across ages. The study's findings and limits: Age advanced and TCR beta diversity per million T cells fell, roughly linearly.

V dropped 6 bases and J dropped 3 bases, with 8 bases sitting between them. Germline CDR1 SGHTA, CDR2 FQGNSA. CDR3 size: 12 residues. This TCR was recovered from a human donor in good health. The specimen was blood. The V call is TRBV7-2, the J call TRBJ2-5; D uncertain. Here the CDR3 reads CASSPAKETQYF. In nucleotides, the CDR3 is TGTGCCAGCAGTCCAGCGAAAGAGACCCAGTACTTC.